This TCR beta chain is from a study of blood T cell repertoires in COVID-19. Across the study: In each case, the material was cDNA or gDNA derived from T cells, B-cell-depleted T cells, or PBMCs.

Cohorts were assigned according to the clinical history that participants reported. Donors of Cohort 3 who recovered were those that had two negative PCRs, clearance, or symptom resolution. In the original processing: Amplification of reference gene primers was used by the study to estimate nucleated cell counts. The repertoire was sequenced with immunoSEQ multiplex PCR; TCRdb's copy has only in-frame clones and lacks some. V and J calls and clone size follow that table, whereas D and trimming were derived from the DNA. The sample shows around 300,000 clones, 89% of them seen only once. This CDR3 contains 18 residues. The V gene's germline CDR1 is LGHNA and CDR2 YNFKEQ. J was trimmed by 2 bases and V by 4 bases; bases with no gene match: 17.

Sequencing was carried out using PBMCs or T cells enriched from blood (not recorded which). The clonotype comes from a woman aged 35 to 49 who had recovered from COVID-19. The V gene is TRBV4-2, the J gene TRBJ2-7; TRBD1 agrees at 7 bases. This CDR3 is CASSPEAVRGLRAYEQYF. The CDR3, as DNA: TGTGCCAGCAGCCCCGAGGCTGTAAGGGGGCTGAGAGCCTACGAGCAGTACTTC.